This record concerns one T cell receptor (beta chain) sequence. What it binds is not known. Vbeta (60) and Jbeta (13) primers were used in the PCR. Only in-frame clones appear in the TCRdb table, and some are missing; sequencing was by immunoSEQ multiplex PCR. The data contain some 130,000 clones, around 85% of them singletons. This entry belongs to a study of cytomegalovirus exposure and HLA in healthy donors. Overall study results and limits: Accurate HLA-A and HLA-B prediction from TCR beta sequences was reported for most subjects. The study listed under 200 cytomegalovirus-associated TCR beta chains.

Source material: PBMCs. The sequence came from a boy younger than 18 in good health and CMV-seronegative.

The CDR3 loop reads CASSLRQGRLNTEAFF. The DNA for the CDR3 is TGTGCCAGCAGCTTGCGACAGGGTAGACTGAACACTGAAGCTTTCTTT. The chain couples TRBV5-5 to TRBJ1-1, with 7 bases identical to TRBD1. This CDR3 spans 16 amino acids. J gave up 0 bases and V 1 base, and 6 bases lay outside the gene matches. Looked up from germline, CDR1 is SGHKS and CDR2 is YYEKEE (reference sequence). The variable domain in full, with the rest retrieved from reference TRBV5-5 and TRBJ1-1, is DAGVTQSPTHLIKTRGQQVTLRCSPISGHKSVSWYQQVLGQGPQFIFQYYEKEERGRGNFPDRFSARQFPNYSSELNVNALLLGDSALYLCASSLRQGRLNTEAFFGQGTRLTVV.